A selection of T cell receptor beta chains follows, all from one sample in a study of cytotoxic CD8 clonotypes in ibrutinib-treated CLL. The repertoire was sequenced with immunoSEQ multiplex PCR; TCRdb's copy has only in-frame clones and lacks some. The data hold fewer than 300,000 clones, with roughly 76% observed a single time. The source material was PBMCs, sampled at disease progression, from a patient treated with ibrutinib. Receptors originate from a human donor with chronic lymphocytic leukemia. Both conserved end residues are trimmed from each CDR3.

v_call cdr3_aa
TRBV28 ASSLLGGPSYEQY
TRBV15 ATSRYNEQF
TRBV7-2 ASSAPAGDEQY
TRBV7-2 ASSLRQWEQY
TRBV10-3 ATTGTSDSADTQY
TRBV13 ASSLSSLRGLPYEQY
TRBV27 ASGGLSFAGANVLT
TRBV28 ASSPAGAQETQY
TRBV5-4 ASMIAGVHEQF
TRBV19 ASSIAGPQPQH
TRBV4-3 ASSPESGIGYEQY
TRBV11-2 ASSFLAGGPSYEQY
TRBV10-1 ASSDGFPNTEAF
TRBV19 ASSNRATGDIQY
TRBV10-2 ASSEKGVQPQH
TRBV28 ASQTRDYGEKLF
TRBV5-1 ASSGIRGAGANVLT
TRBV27 ASRSTSGSTDTQY
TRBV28 ASSFGGNTIY